These T cell receptor beta chains were read from a single sample in a study of OX40 agonist ivuxolimab in advanced cancers. Assay: immunoSEQ multiplex PCR; the TCRdb copy retains only in-frame clones and omits some. The table shows about 34,000 clones, with roughly 80% occurring only once. The sample was CD4+ or CD8+ T cells sorted from blood, taken in a trial of the OX40 agonist ivuxolimab. Receptors were obtained from an adult with an advanced solid tumor such as melanoma, head and neck, liver or kidney cancer. Both conserved end residues are part of each CDR3. The order of the fields is J gene, CDR3 length, V gene, CDR3 protein.

j_call: TRBJ1-3
cdr3_length: 14
v_call: TRBV5-1
cdr3_aa: CASSPLSGGNTIYF

j_call: TRBJ1-1
cdr3_length: 11
v_call: TRBV7-3
cdr3_aa: CASSGQLEAFF

j_call: TRBJ1-1
cdr3_length: 13
v_call: TRBV11-3
cdr3_aa: CASSLQMNTEAFF

j_call: TRBJ2-7
cdr3_length: 16
v_call: TRBV7-8
cdr3_aa: CASSPPSRAGSYEQYF

j_call: TRBJ1-1
cdr3_length: 13
v_call: TRBV7-3
cdr3_aa: CASRISGTAEAFF

j_call: TRBJ2-5
cdr3_length: 11
v_call: TRBV7-9
cdr3_aa: CASSHSETQYF

j_call: TRBJ1-6
cdr3_length: 16
v_call: TRBV28
cdr3_aa: CASIVGGTGYNSPLHF

j_call: TRBJ1-6
cdr3_length: 14
v_call: TRBV30
cdr3_aa: CAWSMRGANSPLHF

j_call: TRBJ1-5
cdr3_length: 14
v_call: TRBV7-9
cdr3_aa: CASSLHDSNQPQHF

j_call: TRBJ2-1
cdr3_length: 15
v_call: TRBV28
cdr3_aa: CASSEMRGRNNEQFF

j_call: TRBJ2-3
cdr3_length: 15
v_call: TRBV19
cdr3_aa: CASSIMTVSTDTQYF

j_call: TRBJ2-2
cdr3_length: 13
v_call: TRBV4-3
cdr3_aa: CASSQELVGELFF

j_call: TRBJ2-3
cdr3_length: 15
v_call: TRBV10-3
cdr3_aa: CAIKPGTSSTDTQYF

j_call: TRBJ2-1
cdr3_length: 13
v_call: TRBV19
cdr3_aa: CASSIRGLDEQFF

j_call: TRBJ2-1
cdr3_length: 18
v_call: TRBV9
cdr3_aa: CASSVLAGGFSRHNEQFF

j_call: TRBJ2-3
cdr3_length: 16
v_call: TRBV28
cdr3_aa: CASSQGSSGGTHTQYF

j_call: TRBJ1-2
cdr3_length: 14
v_call: TRBV7-9
cdr3_aa: CASSRTPGGYGYTF

j_call: TRBJ1-1
cdr3_length: 18
v_call: TRBV5-4
cdr3_aa: CASSTPQGGGRGNTEAFF

j_call: TRBJ1-1
cdr3_length: 15
v_call: TRBV7-2
cdr3_aa: CASSLAAAGSTEAFF

j_call: TRBJ2-7
cdr3_length: 15
v_call: TRBV5-1
cdr3_aa: CASSSAGTVSYEQYF

j_call: TRBJ2-5
cdr3_length: 15
v_call: TRBV5-1
cdr3_aa: CASSPLAGTRETQYF

j_call: TRBJ1-1
cdr3_length: 13
v_call: TRBV2
cdr3_aa: CASSGEGNTEAFF

j_call: TRBJ2-7
cdr3_length: 13
v_call: TRBV28
cdr3_aa: CASMRGQPYEQYF

j_call: TRBJ2-6
cdr3_length: 17
v_call: TRBV7-2
cdr3_aa: CASSLAATGTGANVLTF

j_call: TRBJ1-1
cdr3_length: 13
v_call: TRBV6-6
cdr3_aa: CASLLILDTEAFF

j_call: TRBJ1-1
cdr3_length: 14
v_call: TRBV5-4
cdr3_aa: CASSFRGLSTEAFF

j_call: TRBJ2-7
cdr3_length: 14
v_call: TRBV5-6
cdr3_aa: CASSFTGGPYEQYF

j_call: TRBJ1-2
cdr3_length: 15
v_call: TRBV7-9
cdr3_aa: CASSLAGVGGGGYTF

j_call: TRBJ1-1
cdr3_length: 14
v_call: TRBV5-1
cdr3_aa: CASSTDRGQTEAFF

j_call: TRBJ1-2
cdr3_length: 15
v_call: TRBV11-2
cdr3_aa: CASSLDTQGRGGYTF

j_call: TRBJ1-5
cdr3_length: 15
v_call: TRBV7-8
cdr3_aa: CASSLQDRGNQPQHF

j_call: TRBJ1-1
cdr3_length: 13
v_call: TRBV19
cdr3_aa: CASSGFQGTEAFF